The rows below give T cell receptor beta chains drawn from one sample of a study of CD8+ T cells in alopecia areata. The assay was immunoSEQ multiplex PCR, and TCRdb's table has in-frame clones only and misses some. The sample yields 140,000 to 150,000 clones, more than 75% seen once. Sequenced here: CD8+ T cells sorted from blood, sampled at week 0. Receptors were obtained from a human donor with alopecia areata. CDR3s include the opening cysteine and the closing phenylalanine or tryptophan. A D gene is named only where the DNA matches it firmly. The listing skips clone size in some rows; elsewhere it reads once, few, many or a size class.

abundance	j_gene	d_gene	v_gene	CDR3aa	CDR3nt
.	TRBJ2-2	TRBD1	TRBV27	CASTHQEGALANTGELFF	TGTGCCAGCACCCACCAAGAGGGGGCCCTCGCGAACACCGGGGAGCTGTTTTTT
.	TRBJ2-1	TRBD1	TRBV12-5	CASDGQGQVYNEQFF	TGTGCTAGTGATGGACAGGGGCAGGTCTACAATGAGCAGTTCTTC
.	TRBJ2-5	TRBD1	TRBV5-1	CASSPGQGGEEETQYF	TGCGCCAGCAGCCCTGGACAGGGCGGAGAGGAAGAGACCCAGTACTTC
.	TRBJ2-7	TRBD1	TRBV5-4	CASSSGTAHFF	TGTGCCAGCAGCTCCGGGACAGCGCATTTCTTC
.	TRBJ2-5	TRBD2	TRBV5-1	CASSLFEREPQYQETQYF	TGCGCCAGCAGCTTGTTCGAGCGGGAGCCCCAGTACCAAGAGACCCAGTACTTC
.	TRBJ1-1	TRBD1	TRBV19	CASTTIGQGAVKAFF	TGTGCCAGTACCACCATAGGACAGGGGGCTGTGAAGGCTTTCTTT
.	TRBJ2-7	TRBD2	TRBV19	CASKVSGGGTYEQYF	TGTGCCAGTAAGGTGAGCGGCGGGGGTACCTACGAGCAGTACTTC
.	TRBJ2-5	.	TRBV4-1	CASSQDSGYRETQYF	TGCGCCAGCAGCCAAGATTCGGGTTACCGGGAGACCCAGTACTTC
.	TRBJ2-3	TRBD1	TRBV27	CASSETGTGTDTQYF	TGTGCCAGCAGCGAGACAGGGACGGGCACAGATACGCAGTATTTT
.	TRBJ2-1	.	TRBV5-1	CASSQEGDEQFF	TGCGCCAGCAGCCAAGAGGGGGATGAGCAGTTCTTC
.	TRBJ1-4	TRBD1	TRBV25-1	CASSERTGTGDEKLFF	TGTGCCAGCAGTGAAAGAACCGGGACAGGGGATGAAAAACTGTTTTTT
.	TRBJ2-6	.	TRBV25-1	CASSELRGEAGANVLTF	TGTGCCAGCAGTGAATTGCGAGGGGAGGCCGGGGCCAACGTCCTGACTTTC
once	TRBJ1-1	.	TRBV14	CASSLMSKGIRIDTEAFF	TGTGCCAGCAGCCTCATGAGCAAGGGAATTCGTATTGACACTGAAGCTTTCTTT
.	TRBJ2-7	TRBD2	TRBV5-1	CASSSSGGTYEQYF	TGCGCCAGCAGCTCTAGCGGGGGGACCTACGAGCAGTACTTC
few	TRBJ2-1	.	TRBV29-1	CSVQGGPYNEQFF	TGCAGCGTTCAGGGGGGTCCCTACAATGAGCAGTTCTTC
.	TRBJ2-3	TRBD2	TRBV27	CASSLSRQRERADTQYF	TGTGCCAGCAGTTTATCTCGCCAGCGGGAAAGGGCAGATACGCAGTATTTT
.	TRBJ1-1	.	TRBV2	CATRQESNTEAFF	TGTGCCACCCGACAGGAGTCGAACACTGAAGCTTTCTTT
.	TRBJ2-7	.	TRBV18	CASSPPQEGEQYF	TGTGCCAGCTCACCACCCCAGGAGGGGGAGCAGTACTTC